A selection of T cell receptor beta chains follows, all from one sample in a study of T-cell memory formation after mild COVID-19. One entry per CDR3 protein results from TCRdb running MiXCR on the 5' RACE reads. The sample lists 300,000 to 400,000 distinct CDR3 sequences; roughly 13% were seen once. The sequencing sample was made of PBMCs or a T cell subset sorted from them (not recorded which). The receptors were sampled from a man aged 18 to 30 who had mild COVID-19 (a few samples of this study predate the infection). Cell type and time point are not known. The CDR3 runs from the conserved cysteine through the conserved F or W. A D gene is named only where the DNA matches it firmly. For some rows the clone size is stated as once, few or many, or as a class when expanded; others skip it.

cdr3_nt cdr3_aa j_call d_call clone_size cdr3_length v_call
TGTGCCAGCAGGCGGGCCTCAACTAATGAAAAACTGTTTTTT CASRRASTNEKLFF TRBJ1-4 - - 14 TRBV6-5
TGTGCCAGCAGTTTAGCGCTTGACCGCACAGATACGCAGTATTTT CASSLALDRTDTQYF TRBJ2-3 - many 15 TRBV12-3/TRBV12-4
TGTGCCAGCTCGACGGGACTAGCGACTACCCAGTACTTC CASSTGLATTQYF TRBJ2-5 TRBD2 many 13 TRBV18
TGTGCCAGTAGTATTTCCAACGCTTACGAGCAGTACTTC CASSISNAYEQYF TRBJ2-7 - few 13 TRBV19
TGTGCCAGCAGTTTCTCGGTCCTTCCACCCTACAATGAGCAGTTCTTC CASSFSVLPPYNEQFF TRBJ2-1 - - 16 TRBV27
TGCGCCAGCAGCTTGGCATTAACCGGGACAGACCCCTACAATGAGCAGTTCTTC CASSLALTGTDPYNEQFF TRBJ2-1 TRBD1 - 18 TRBV5-1
TGTGCCAGCACCCTAGGGTCATACACCGGGGAGCTGTTTTTT CASTLGSYTGELFF TRBJ2-2 - - 14 TRBV6-2/TRBV6-3
TGTGCCATCATAGCCTCTGGTGGCAGTGACACTGAAGCTTTCTTT CAIIASGGSDTEAFF TRBJ1-1 - few 15 TRBV10-3
TGTGCCACCAGTGATCGGGACATACAGCCCCAGCATTTT CATSDRDIQPQHF TRBJ1-5 - few 13 TRBV24-1
TGTGCCAGCAGTTTATTTCGGACCCCGGGGACTGAAGCTTTCTTT CASSLFRTPGTEAFF TRBJ1-1 - few 15 TRBV12-3/TRBV12-4
TGTGCCAGCAGTCCCCGTAAAAGCTCCTATAATTCACCCCTCCACTTT CASSPRKSSYNSPLHF TRBJ1-6 - many 16 TRBV12-3/TRBV12-4
TGCAGTGCTAGGACTAGCGGGGGCCAAGAGACCCAGTACTTC CSARTSGGQETQYF TRBJ2-5 TRBD2 few 14 TRBV20-1
TGTGCCAGCAGCTACCAAAGTCGGGATAACTATGGCTACACCTTC CASSYQSRDNYGYTF TRBJ1-2 - few 15 TRBV5-6
TGTGCCAGCAGACGGACTAGCGGGGGGGCCGATGAGCAGTTCTTC CASRRTSGGADEQFF TRBJ2-1 TRBD2 - 15 TRBV6-5
TGTGCCAGCAGTTTTCAGCGTAGGTCCTACAATGAGCAGTTCTTC CASSFQRRSYNEQFF TRBJ2-1 - - 15 TRBV28
TGTGCCAGCAGTTTCGAACAGGGGCAGGGTGGCTACACCTTC CASSFEQGQGGYTF TRBJ1-2 TRBD1 - 14 TRBV12-3/TRBV12-4
TGTGCCAGCACTCCGCCGGGGCGGGGGGCGGGAACAGATACGCAGTATTTT CASTPPGRGAGTDTQYF TRBJ2-3 TRBD2 - 17 TRBV6-1
TGCAGTCTCCCCGACAGATTCACCACAGATACGCAGTATTTT CSLPDRFTTDTQYF TRBJ2-3 - many 14 TRBV20-1
TGTGCCACCAGTGATGAGTTCGAGCAGTACTTC CATSDEFEQYF TRBJ2-7 - - 11 TRBV24-1
TGCGCCAGCAGCGTGGCGGGGGAAACGGAACTGAACACTGAAGCTTTCTTT CASSVAGETELNTEAFF TRBJ1-1 - - 17 TRBV5-1